The 17 T cell receptor beta chains presented below share a single source sample, sequenced in a study of shared clonotypes between healthy human individuals. Clones were read by immunoSEQ multiplex PCR, and TCRdb kept only the in-frame ones, dropping some. This table has about 1 million clones, about 80% appearing once. Sequenced sample: memory CD4+ T cells sorted from blood. Regarding subset: CD45RA-negative fraction. These receptor sequences come from a man aged 18 to 35 in good health.

Worth noting for this clone: A read error may explain this, as a much larger clone is one base away. Within the sample, other DNA sequences also encode this same CDR3. The chain employs TRBV30 and TRBJ1-5; 7 bases line up with TRBD1. V dropped 1 base and J dropped 6; count of bases not matched to a gene: 3. The CDR3 is 13 amino acids. The V gene's germline CDR1 is GTSNPN and CDR2 SVGIG (reference sequence). The CDR3 region is CAWSGQGTQPQHF. For the CDR3, the DNA is TGTGCCTGGAGTGGACAGGGAACTCAGCCCCAGCATTTT.

The V and J genes are TRBV18 and TRBJ1-5; D may be TRBD1 (5 bases). Trimming shortened V by 5 bases and J by 2 bases, and 10 bases separated the two germline ends. The germline CDR1 and CDR2 sequences are KGHSH and LQKENI. The CDR3 contains 14 residues. CDR3: CASSAGTRNQPQHF. The CDR3 nucleotides read TGTGCCAGCTCAGCAGGGACGCGCAATCAGCCCCAGCATTTT.

The chain links TRBV6-1 to TRBJ2-7; 10 nucleotides agree with TRBD2. The germline gives CDR1 MNHNS, CDR2 SASEGT. There are 15 residues in the CDR3. The junction had 3 bases not matched to a gene; V was cut back by 2 bases and J by 2 bases. In DNA form, the CDR3 reads TGTGCCAGCAGTGAATATAGCGGGAGGACCTACGAGCAGTACTTC. Residues: CASSEYSGRTYEQYF.

In regard to this clone: Additional DNA sequences in this sample encode the identical CDR3. V gene TRBV2 combines with J gene TRBJ1-6; D is undetermined. The CDR3 covers 13 residues. The germline gives CDR1 SNHLY, CDR2 FYNNEI. Trimming took off 10 bases at V and 1 base at J, with 8 bases between the two ends. CDR3 nucleotides: TGTGCCACCGGAGGATCCTATAATTCACCCCTCCACTTT. Its protein is CATGGSYNSPLHF.

The count of this clone is one. The V call is TRBV7-2, the J call TRBJ2-3; 8 positions agree with TRBD1. The CDR3 runs to 15 residues. V trimming: 0 bases; J trimming: 8 bases; junction bases outside the gene matches: 7. Germline V gene sequence: CDR1 SGHTA, CDR2 FQGNSA. CDR3 region: CASSLAGRGLGTQYF. DNA for the CDR3: TGTGCCAGCAGCTTAGCAGGCAGGGGGCTGGGTACGCAGTATTTT. Variable domain in full (rest from reference TRBV7-2 and TRBJ2-3): GAGVSQSPSNKVTEKGKDVELRCDPISGHTALYWYRQSLGQGLEFLIYFQGNSAPDKSGLPSDRFSAERTGGSVSTLTIQRTQQEDSAVYLCASSLAGRGLGTQYFGPGTRLTVL.

CDR3 sequence (DNA): TGTGCCAGCAGGACAGGGTACACCGGGGAGCTGTTTTTT. Protein: CASRTGYTGELFF. The chain has TRBV2 and TRBJ2-2; 7 bases fit TRBD1. Germline CDR1 is SNHLY and CDR2 is FYNNEI. The CDR3 runs 13 residues. Trimming took 6 bases from V and 3 from J; bases not matched to a gene: 1.

J is TRBJ1-2 and V is TRBV28; 7 nucleotides match TRBD1. V trimming: 5 bases; J trimming: 0 bases; junction bases outside the gene matches: 9. CDR1 is MDHEN, CDR2 SYDVKM, per germline. The CDR3 length is 16 residues. The CDR3 DNA is TGTGCCAGCAGTGTACCCGGGGACAGATCTAACTATGGCTACACCTTC. Encoded protein: CASSVPGDRSNYGYTF.

This sequence joins TRBV30 and TRBJ2-3, with D maybe TRBD1 (6 bases). This CDR3 has 13 amino acids. Trimming removed 8 bases at V and 1 base at J, with 13 bases between. CDR1 is GTSNPN and CDR2 is SVGIG in the germline V gene (reference sequence). CDR3 region: CAPGVYGTDTQYF. CDR3 nucleotide sequence: TGTGCCCCAGGGGTATATGGCACAGATACGCAGTATTTT.

The rearrangement joins TRBV14 to TRBJ2-7; 7 bases are a match to TRBD1. Germline loops: CDR1 SGHDN, CDR2 FVKESK. The CDR3 covers 14 residues. V gave up 4 bases and J gave up 3 bases; unmatched junction bases: 6. The CDR3, as DNA: TGTGCCAGCAGCCGGGAGACAGGGTACTACGAGCAGTACTTC. Protein product: CASSRETGYYEQYF.

Only one count was recorded for this clone. The same CDR3 is also encoded by other DNA sequences in this sample. The chain combines TRBV7-6 with TRBJ2-1, with 10 bases fitting TRBD2. CDR3 size: 15 residues. Germline loops: CDR1 SGHVS, CDR2 FNYEAQ. Trimming removed 6 bases from V and 4 bases from J; junction bases left unmatched: 6. The CDR3 bases are TGTGCCAGCAGTCCATCTAGCGGGGGATACAATGAGCAGTTCTTC. This sequence encodes CASSPSSGGYNEQFF.

The chain is built from TRBV11-3 and TRBJ2-1; 7 bases align to TRBD2. With 4 bases clipped from V and 0 bases from J, the junction kept 9 bases outside the gene matches. This CDR3 spans 17 amino acids. Looked up from germline, CDR1 is SGHNT and CDR2 is YENEEA. The CDR3 DNA follows: TGTGCCAGCAGCTCCGGGGGGTTAGCGGGCTCCTACAATGAGCAGTTCTTC. Translating gives CASSSGGLAGSYNEQFF.

At least ten counts were recorded for this clone. The chain uses TRBV6-1 and TRBJ2-2, with a weak D call TRBD1 (6 bases). Germline loops: CDR1 MNHNS, CDR2 SASEGT. The CDR3 covers 15 residues. Trimming cost V 3 bases and J 6 bases, with 14 bases left between them. CDR3 sequence reads: CASSEGQGWSGELFF. CDR3 in DNA: TGTGCCAGCAGTGAGGGCCAGGGGTGGTCCGGGGAGCTGTTTTTT.

This clone was counted between two and nine times. The chain uses TRBV29-1 and TRBJ2-1, with TRBD2 matching 11 bases. Germline trimming cut 3 bases from V and 7 bases from J; bases unmatched to any gene: 2. The CDR3 totals 13 residues. Germline V CDR1 and CDR2: SQVTM, ANQGSEA. The DNA for the CDR3 is TGCAGCGTTGAGAGGACTAGCGGGAATGAGCAGTTCTTC. Protein: CSVERTSGNEQFF.

The chain has TRBV19 and TRBJ2-7; possible D gene TRBD2, 6 bases. The CDR3 spans 14 residues. V was shortened by 5 bases and J by 6 bases, with 17 bases between the two germline ends. Germline V gene lookup returns CDR1 LNHDA and CDR2 SQIVND (reference sequence). CDR3 amino acids: CASSSRLEGGEQYF. Here the CDR3 DNA reads TGTGCCAGTAGTTCCCGGCTGGAGGGCGGCGAGCAGTACTTC.

The rearrangement joins TRBV10-1 to TRBJ2-7; no clear D gene. The CDR3 is made up of 12 amino acids. V gave up 3 bases and J gave up 3 bases, with 6 bases separating them. Germline V gene data show CDR1 as WNHNN and CDR2 as SYGVQD (reference sequence). The CDR3 protein is CASSENSYEQYF. The DNA of the CDR3 is TGCGCCAGCAGTGAAAATAGCTACGAGCAGTACTTC.

This chain links TRBV18 with TRBJ2-1; perhaps TRBD1 as D (6 bases). CDR3 length equals 13 residues. V gave up 5 bases and J gave up 5 bases, with 10 bases separating them. Germline V CDR1 and CDR2: KGHSH, LQKENI. The CDR3 sequence: CASSGKGDNEQFF. The DNA of the CDR3 is TGTGCCAGCTCAGGGAAGGGGGACAATGAGCAGTTCTTC. The full variable domain, its missing parts supplied by reference TRBV18 and TRBJ2-1, is NAGVMQNPRHLVRRRGQEARLRCSPMKGHSHVYWYRQLPEEGLKFMVYLQKENIIDESGMPKERFSAEFPKEGPSILRIQQVVRGDSAAYFCASSGKGDNEQFFGPGTRLTVL.

V and J are TRBV23-1 and TRBJ2-3, with D hard to call. TRBV23-1 is an ORF, with its function uncertain. CDR3 size: 12 residues. V dropped 0 bases and J dropped 4 bases, with 2 bases sitting between them. The DNA for the CDR3 is TGCGCCAGCAGTCAATCCGCAGATACGCAGTATTTT. This codes for CASSQSADTQYF.